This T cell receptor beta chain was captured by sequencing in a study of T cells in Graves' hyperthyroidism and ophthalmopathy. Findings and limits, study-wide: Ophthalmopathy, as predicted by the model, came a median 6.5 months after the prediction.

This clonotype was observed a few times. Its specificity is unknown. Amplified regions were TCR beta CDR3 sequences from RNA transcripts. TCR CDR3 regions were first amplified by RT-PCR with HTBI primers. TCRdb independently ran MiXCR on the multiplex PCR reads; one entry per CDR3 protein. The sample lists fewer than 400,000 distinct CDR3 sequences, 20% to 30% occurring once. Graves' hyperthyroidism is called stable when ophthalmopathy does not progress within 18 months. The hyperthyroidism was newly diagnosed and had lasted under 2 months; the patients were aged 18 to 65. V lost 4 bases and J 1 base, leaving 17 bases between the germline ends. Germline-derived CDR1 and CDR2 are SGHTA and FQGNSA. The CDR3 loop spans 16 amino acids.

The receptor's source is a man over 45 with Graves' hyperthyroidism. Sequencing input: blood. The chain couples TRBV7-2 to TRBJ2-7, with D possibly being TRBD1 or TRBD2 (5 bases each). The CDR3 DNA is TGTGCCAGCAGCTCCGTTCGGGGCTTTAGTTCCTACGAGCAGTACTTC. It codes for CASSSVRGFSSYEQYF.